This T cell receptor beta chain was obtained from a study of cytomegalovirus exposure and HLA in healthy donors. 60 Vbeta and 13 Jbeta primers were used in PCR. Repertoires were generated with immunoSEQ multiplex PCR, while TCRdb's copy carries only in-frame clones and drops some. The sample has some 120,000 clones, about 73% seen once. With 4 bases clipped from V and 6 bases from J, the junction kept 8 bases outside the gene matches. The CDR3 covers 15 residues. CDR1 MDHEN and CDR2 SYDVKM come from the germline V gene. Worth noting for this clone: The antigen remains unidentified.

Study-level points and caveats: The study put some 160 TCR beta chains on its list as cytomegalovirus-associated.

The rearrangement joins TRBV28 to TRBJ2-3; TRBD2 agrees at 9 bases. The material sequenced was PBMCs. The receptor was isolated from a woman aged 40 to 49 in good health and CMV-seropositive. This CDR3 reads CASSSAGTSRDTQYF. The CDR3 nucleotides are TGTGCCAGCAGTTCCGCCGGGACTAGCAGGGATACGCAGTATTTT.